This T cell receptor (beta chain) comes out of a study of breast tumors, draining lymph nodes, adjacent tissues. CDR1 is SGDLS, CDR2 YYNGEE, per germline. Trimming cost V 6 bases and J 2 bases; bases outside gene matches: 10. CDR3 length: 15 residues. This clonotype was seen at least ten times. TCRdb reprocessed the multiplex PCR reads with MiXCR, giving one entry per CDR3 protein. The sample shows 150,000 to 200,000 distinct CDR3 sequences, 30% to 40% of them seen only once. Axillary draining lymph nodes of breast cancer patients supplied the node samples. V is TRBV9 and J is TRBJ2-5; 7 bases agree with TRBD2. Sequencing was performed on axillary lymph node tissue. The receptor's source is a female donor with breast cancer. Some clones in this sample may be carry-over from other donors' samples. Written as DNA, the CDR3 is TGTGCCAGCACTCGTTTTGCGGGGGAACAAGAGACCCAGTACTTC. Its translation: CASTRFAGEQETQYF.